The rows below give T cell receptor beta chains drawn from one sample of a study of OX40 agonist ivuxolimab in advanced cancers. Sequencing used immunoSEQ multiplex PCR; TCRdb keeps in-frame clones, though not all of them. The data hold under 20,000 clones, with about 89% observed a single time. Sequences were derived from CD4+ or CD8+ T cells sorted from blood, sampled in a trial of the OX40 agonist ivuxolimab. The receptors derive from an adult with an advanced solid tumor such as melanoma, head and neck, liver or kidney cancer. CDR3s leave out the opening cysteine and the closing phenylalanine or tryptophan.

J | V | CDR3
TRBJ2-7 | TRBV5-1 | ASYSEGGEQY
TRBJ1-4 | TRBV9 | ASSVGDGSNEKLF
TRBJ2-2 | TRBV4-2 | ASSQEAGYTGELF
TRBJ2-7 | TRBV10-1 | ASSEKGERTGPYEQY
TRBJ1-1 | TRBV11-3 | ASSSDPSEAF
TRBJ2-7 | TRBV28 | ASSSPGSSSSYEQY
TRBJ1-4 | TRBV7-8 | ASTRWGRGSTNEKLF
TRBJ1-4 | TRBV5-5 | ASSLAEGSGEKLF
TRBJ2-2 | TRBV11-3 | ASSLVEGNTGELF
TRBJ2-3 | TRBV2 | ASSFPGVRTDTQY
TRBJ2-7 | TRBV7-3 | ASSPGLAGGPGSYEQY
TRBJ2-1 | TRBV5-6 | ASSLVGGSSYNEQF
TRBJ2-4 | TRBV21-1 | AGQGLFVPKNIQY
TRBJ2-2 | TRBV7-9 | ASSEAGTGAGELF
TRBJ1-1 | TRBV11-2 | ASSSHTNTEAF
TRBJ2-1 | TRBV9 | ASSVGGGSYNEQF
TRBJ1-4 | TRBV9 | ASSDYGTAGEKLF
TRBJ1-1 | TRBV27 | ASSLGQGAGAF
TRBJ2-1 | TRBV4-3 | ASSQDSSTTYNEQF
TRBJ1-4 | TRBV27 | ASSLEQPTNEKLF
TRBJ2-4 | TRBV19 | ASTRSGVAKNIQY
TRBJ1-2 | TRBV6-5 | ASSSQGGGLYGYT
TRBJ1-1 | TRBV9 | ASSSGNTEAF
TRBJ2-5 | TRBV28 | ASSLGTGLGTQY
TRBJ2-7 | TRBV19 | ASSPGYEQY
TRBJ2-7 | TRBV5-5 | ASSLLAGVREQY
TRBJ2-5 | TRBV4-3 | ASSQDRVGSGETQY
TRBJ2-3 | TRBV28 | ASSRTAFATQY
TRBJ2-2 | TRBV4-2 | ASSQVTGELF
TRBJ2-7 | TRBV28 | ASSSKILIAGRYEQY
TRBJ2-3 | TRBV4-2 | ASSQTSGRTLDTQY
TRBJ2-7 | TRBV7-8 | ASRGQGTYEQY
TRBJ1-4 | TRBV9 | ASSGPASTNEKLF
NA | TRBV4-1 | ASSLYSASSYEQY
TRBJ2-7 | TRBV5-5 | ASSLGTGTEQY
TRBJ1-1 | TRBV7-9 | ASSLGQGYTEAF
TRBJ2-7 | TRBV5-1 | ASSFLGAHEQY
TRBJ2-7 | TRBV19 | ASRPGTEGSYEQY
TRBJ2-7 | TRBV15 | ATSRDRNRGNEQY
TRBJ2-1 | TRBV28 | ASNPLYGLDYNEQF
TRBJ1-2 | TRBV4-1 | ASSQDSGFADGYT
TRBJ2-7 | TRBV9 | ASSPSDPGTTNYEQY
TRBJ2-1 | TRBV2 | AGTAENNEQF
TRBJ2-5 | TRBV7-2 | ASSPYQETQY
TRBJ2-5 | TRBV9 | ASSVGANQETQY
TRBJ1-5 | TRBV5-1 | ASSPGTANQPQH
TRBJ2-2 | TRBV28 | ASSLTRGSGELF
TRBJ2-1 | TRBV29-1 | SVGLAGEFEQF
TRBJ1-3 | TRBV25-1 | ATRDSGNTIY
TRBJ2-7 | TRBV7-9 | ASSSRDSYEQY
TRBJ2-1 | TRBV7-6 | ASSPEAYNEQF
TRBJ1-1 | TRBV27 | ASSLSFSAEAF
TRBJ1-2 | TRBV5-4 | ASSSTSQGPGYGYT
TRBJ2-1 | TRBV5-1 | ASSHRDLSSYNEQF
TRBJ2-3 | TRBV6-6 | ASSYSGHQVDTQY
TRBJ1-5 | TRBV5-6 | ASSFNGWNQPQH
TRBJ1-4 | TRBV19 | ASSTVVSNEKLF
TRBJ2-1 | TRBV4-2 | ASSQDYGTSSNEQF
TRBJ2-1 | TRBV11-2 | ASSSIVRAEQF
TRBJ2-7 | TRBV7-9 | ASSLADRGPEQY